The TCR beta chain under discussion was sequenced for a study of T cell responses to AZD1222 COVID-19 vaccine. General study findings and limits: Spike-specific TCR breadth and depth went up after people got two AZD1222 doses.

Concerning this clone: Antigen unknown.

TCRdb's table, derived via immunoSEQ multiplex PCR, lists solely in-frame clones and lacks some. The sample shows around 78,000 clones, about 93% of them seen only once. Trimming cost V 6 bases and J 7 bases, with 19 bases left between them. Germline assignment: CDR1 SQVTM and CDR2 ANQGSEA. CDR3 length: 14 residues. This clonotype was obtained from an adult in good health. The chain recombines TRBV29-1 with TRBJ1-5; a possible D gene is TRBD1 (5 bases). Sequenced here: peripheral blood, sampled on day 0 of MenACWY control vaccination. CDR3 sequence: CSVQVGTLGQPQHF. The CDR3 coding sequence is TGCAGCGTGCAGGTAGGGACCCTAGGCCAGCCCCAGCATTTT.